These 9 T cell receptor beta chains share one sample of origin, sequenced in a study of response to subunit inactivated influenza vaccine. TCRdb re-called the RT-PCR reads through MiXCR, storing one row per CDR3 protein. The sample lists hundreds of thousands of distinct CDR3 sequences, approximately 11% occurring once. Material: PBMCs from blood, obtained roughly 6 weeks after vaccination. These receptor sequences come from a man aged 50 or older who received an inactivated influenza vaccine.

This clonotype was seen a handful of times. V is TRBV4-2 and J is TRBJ2-1; D is possibly TRBD2 (6 bases). Germline V gives CDR1 LGHNA, CDR2 YNFKEQ. V lost 1 base to trimming and J lost 13 bases, with 23 bases between them. The CDR3 contains 16 residues. In DNA form, the CDR3 reads TGTGCCAGCAGCCAAGCGAGTACAGGTGGGGGGAAAATACAGTTCTTC. This codes for CASSQASTGGGKIQFF.

The chain uses TRBV20-1 and TRBJ2-1, with TRBD2 identical over 11 bases. Germline V gene lookup returns CDR1 DFQATT and CDR2 SNEGSKA (reference sequence). The J segment lost 9 bases and the V segment lost 0 bases, leaving 4 bases of the junction unmatched. The CDR3 runs 14 residues. CDR3 loop: CSARDLGLAGEQFF. CDR3 bases: TGCAGTGCTAGAGATCTCGGACTAGCGGGTGAGCAGTTCTTC.

A note on this clonotype: A clone one base away is much larger, so this may be a read error. The chain joins TRBV6-2 or TRBV6-3 to TRBJ1-2; 8 bases are shared with TRBD1. The CDR3 spans 14 residues. Germline CDR1 is MNHEY and CDR2 is SVGEGT. CDR3 amino acids: CASRRGTGTYGYNF. CDR3 bases: TGTGCCAGCAGAAGAGGGACAGGCACCTATGGCTACAACTTC.

The table lists this clonotype with many counts. J is TRBJ2-3 and V is TRBV6-5; 8 nucleotides line up with TRBD1. The junction had 10 bases not matched to a gene; V was cut back by 0 bases and J by 2 bases. The CDR3 spans 18 residues. CDR1 and CDR2 from the germline V gene are MNHEY and SVGAGI. The CDR3 nucleotides read TGTGCCAGCAGTTACTCCCTGACAGGGGCCGGAACCACAGATACGCAGTATTTT. Its translation: CASSYSLTGAGTTDTQYF.

The CDR3 here is CSAKSGGAFGELFF. The CDR3 DNA sequence: TGCAGTGCCAAGAGCGGGGGGGCCTTCGGGGAGCTGTTTTTT. The chain joins TRBV20-1 to TRBJ2-2; 10 bases are shared with TRBD2. The V gene end was trimmed by 6 bases and the J gene end by 7 bases; junction bases not matched to a gene: 8. Germline V lookup: CDR1 DFQATT, CDR2 SNEGSKA (reference sequence). The CDR3 runs to 14 residues.

About this clonotype: At one boundary the junction diverges from the germline segment, which might be a read error. This rearrangement joins TRBV7-2 to TRBJ2-5; 9 bases align to TRBD2. The CDR3 runs 16 residues. Germline CDR1 reads SGHTA; CDR2 reads FQGNSA. CDR3 coding DNA: TGTGCCAGCAGGTTAGTGGGCGGGGGGGCGGTAGAGACCCAGTACTTC. Its protein product is CASRLVGGGAVETQYF. The whole variable domain, remainder taken from reference TRBV7-2 and TRBJ2-5, is GAGVSQSPSNKVTEKGKDVELRCDPISGHTALYWYRQSLGQGLEFLIYFQGNSAPDKSGLPSDRFSAERTGGSVSTLTIQRTQQEDSAVYLCASRLVGGGAVETQYFGPGTRLLVL.

V is TRBV5-5 and J is TRBJ2-2, with 8 bases lining up with TRBD1. The V gene end was trimmed by 3 bases and the J gene end by 4 bases; junction bases not matched to a gene: 5. CDR3 length: 15 amino acids. The germline V gene has CDR1 SGHKS and CDR2 YYEKEE (reference sequence). The CDR3 DNA sequence: TGTGCCAGCAGCTGGGGACAGGCATCCACCGGGGAGCTGTTTTTT. Its protein product is CASSWGQASTGELFF.

In its sample, this clonotype was seen a few times. The J gene is TRBJ1-5, the V gene TRBV12-3 or TRBV12-4, with 11 bases lining up with TRBD1. V gave up 6 bases and J gave up 6 bases; unmatched junction bases: 4. The CDR3 loop spans 14 amino acids. The CDR3 protein is CASSLGQGVQPQHF. CDR3 nucleotides: TGTGCCAGCAGCCTGGGACAGGGGGTTCAGCCCCAGCATTTT.

The chain couples TRBV10-1 to TRBJ2-7; D remains unclear. Trimming removed 9 bases at V and 5 bases at J, with 8 bases between. The CDR3 totals 10 residues. Germline V CDR1 and CDR2: WNHNN, SYGVQD (reference sequence). The CDR3 here is CARHYDEQYF. The CDR3 region has the DNA TGCGCCAGGCACTACGACGAGCAGTACTTC.